Listed below are T cell receptor beta chains from one sample, sequenced in a study of T cell repertoires in ileal Crohn's disease. TCRdb's copy holds only in-frame clones and misses some; the assay was immunoSEQ multiplex PCR. The data hold more than 15,000 clones, with about 55% observed a single time. Sequencing used ileal tissue. Receptor source: an adult with Crohn's disease. CDR3s include the opening cysteine and the closing phenylalanine or tryptophan. D genes are given only for firm matches. The listing skips clone size in some rows; elsewhere it reads once, few, many or a size class.

size | D | J | V | DNA | CDR3
. | TRBD2 | TRBJ2-7 | TRBV5-1 | TGCGCCAGCAGCTTGACTAGCGGGATGAACGAGCAGTACTTC | CASSLTSGMNEQYF
few | TRBD1 | TRBJ1-1 | TRBV13 | TGTGCCAGCAGCTCCCACGACAGGGTATACACTGAAGCTTTCTTT | CASSSHDRVYTEAFF
. | . | TRBJ1-4 | TRBV5-1 | TGCGCCAGCAGCGCGCGAGCTAATGAAAAACTGTTTTTT | CASSARANEKLFF
. | TRBD2 | TRBJ2-5 | TRBV5-6 | TGTGCCAGCAGACCTAGCGGGAGGGAAGGAGAGACCCAGTACTTC | CASRPSGREGETQYF
. | . | TRBJ1-1 | TRBV5-1 | TGCGCCAGCAGCCCCTGGGGCGGGAACACTGAAGCTTTCTTT | CASSPWGGNTEAFF
. | . | TRBJ1-1 | TRBV9 | TGTGCCAGCAAAGCTCTCGACACTGAAGCTTTCTTT | CASKALDTEAFF
. | TRBD1 | TRBJ1-2 | TRBV6-5 | TGTGCCAGCAGTTACTCGGGGTTACAGGGGCAGGGCTACACCTTC | CASSYSGLQGQGYTF
. | TRBD1 | TRBJ2-7 | TRBV6-1 | TGTGCCAGCAGTGAAGGAGGGGGGACAGGAGGGGACGAGCAGTACTTC | CASSEGGGTGGDEQYF
. | . | TRBJ2-1 | TRBV6-1 | TGTGCCAGCAGTGAAGCTGGGCTCCTCAATGAGCAGTTCTTC | CASSEAGLLNEQFF
few | TRBD1 | TRBJ2-1 | TRBV5-1 | TGCGCCAGCAGCTTGGGACAGGGGGAACACAATGAGCAGTTCTTC | CASSLGQGEHNEQFF
. | TRBD1 | TRBJ1-1 | TRBV2 | TGTGCCAGCAGTGTCCGGACAGGGGGAACTGAAGCTTTCTTT | CASSVRTGGTEAFF